One and the same sample provided the 5 T cell receptor beta chains below, sequenced in a study of PD-L1 blockade in urothelial cancer. Assay: immunoSEQ multiplex PCR; the TCRdb copy retains only in-frame clones and omits some. The sample yields roughly 20,000 clones, nearly 90% seen once. The specimen was PBMCs, collected around atezolizumab (anti-PD-L1) treatment. The receptors come from a woman in her sixties or seventies with urothelial cancer.

This clone was detected only a few times. The rearrangement uses TRBV27 and TRBJ2-4; 7 bases match TRBD1. Germline V gene data show CDR1 as MNHEY and CDR2 as SMNVEV (reference sequence). CDR3 length: 14 residues. The junction had 9 bases not matched to a gene; V was cut back by 5 bases and J by 8 bases. DNA of the CDR3: TGTGCCAGCAGTACGGGACAGCCAGGTGACATTCAGTACTTC. Its protein product is CASSTGQPGDIQYF.

This clone was seen only once. J is TRBJ1-1 and V is TRBV19, with D maybe TRBD1 (5 bases). The CDR3 spans 11 residues. The V gene's germline CDR1 is LNHDA and CDR2 SQIVND (reference sequence). V lost 6 bases, J lost 6 bases, and 8 bases lay in between. DNA for the CDR3: TGTGCCAGTAGGGTCAGGGCTGAAGCTTTCTTT. It yields the protein CASRVRAEAFF.

This clone is a singleton in its sample. V is TRBV9 and J is TRBJ1-3, with D perhaps matching TRBD1 (5 bases). The length of the CDR3 is 16 residues. The ends were cut back, 2 bases at V and 1 base at J, with 13 bases in the middle. Germline V gives CDR1 SGDLS, CDR2 YYNGEE. CDR3: CASSVDSDHSGNTIYF. CDR3 DNA sequence: TGTGCCAGCAGCGTCGACAGTGACCATTCTGGAAACACCATATATTTT.

This clone is labeled medium-sized. This rearrangement joins TRBV27 to TRBJ1-1, with 7 bases lining up with TRBD1. From germline, CDR1 is MNHEY and CDR2 SMNVEV (reference sequence). J lost 5 bases, V lost 6 bases, and 9 bases had no gene match. This CDR3 contains 14 residues. The CDR3 nucleotides read TGTGCCAGCAGCGAAGGACAGGCCGGTACTGAAGCTTTCTTT. This gives the protein CASSEGQAGTEAFF.

In DNA, the CDR3 is TGTGCCAGCACCCGCGGGACAGGGGGTTTTGGGGAGCTGTTTTTT. Its translation is CASTRGTGGFGELFF. The chain recombines TRBV7-8 with TRBJ2-2; 11 nucleotides match TRBD1. This CDR3 contains 15 residues. V shed 7 bases and J 8 bases; nucleotides not matched to a gene: 9. CDR1 and CDR2 (germline): SGHVS, FQNEAQ. The entire variable domain, with the rest obtained from reference TRBV7-8 and TRBJ2-2, is as follows: GAGVSQSPRYKVAKRGQDVALRCDPISGHVSLFWYQQALGQGPEFLTYFQNEAQLDKSGLPSDRFFAERPEGSVSTLKIQRTQQEDSAVYLCASTRGTGGFGELFFGEGSRLTVL.